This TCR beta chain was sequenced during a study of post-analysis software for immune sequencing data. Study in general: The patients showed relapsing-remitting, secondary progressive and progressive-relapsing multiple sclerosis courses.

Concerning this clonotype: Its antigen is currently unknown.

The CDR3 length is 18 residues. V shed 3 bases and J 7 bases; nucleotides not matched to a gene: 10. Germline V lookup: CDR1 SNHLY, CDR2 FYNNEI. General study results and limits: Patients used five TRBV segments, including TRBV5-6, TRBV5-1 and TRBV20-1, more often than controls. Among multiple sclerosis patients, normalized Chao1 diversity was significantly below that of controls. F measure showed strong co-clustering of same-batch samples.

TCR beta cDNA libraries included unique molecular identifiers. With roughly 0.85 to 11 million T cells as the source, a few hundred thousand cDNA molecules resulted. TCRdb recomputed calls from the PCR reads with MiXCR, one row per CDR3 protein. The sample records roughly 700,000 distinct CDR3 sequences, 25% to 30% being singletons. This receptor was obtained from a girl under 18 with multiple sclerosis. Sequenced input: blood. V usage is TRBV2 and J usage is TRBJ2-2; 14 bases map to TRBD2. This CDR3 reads CASSDGTSGSRLGGELFF. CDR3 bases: TGTGCCAGCAGTGACGGGACTAGCGGGAGTCGATTAGGCGGGGAGCTGTTTTTT.